One sample yielded the 27 T cell receptor beta chains listed below, sequenced in a study of blood T cell repertoires in COVID-19. Profiled with immunoSEQ multiplex PCR; TCRdb holds only in-frame clones, not every one. Among roughly 87,000 clones listed, roughly 80% were seen once. The sample was peripheral blood. The source is a woman in her forties or fifties with acute or convalescent COVID-19.

The chain carries TRBV7-3 and TRBJ1-5; tentative D call: TRBD1 (6 bases). Germline CDR1 SGHTA, CDR2 FQGTGA. This CDR3 spans 13 amino acids. Trimming removed 5 bases from V and 7 bases from J, with 12 bases in between. CDR3 nucleotides: TGTGCCAGCAGCCAGGGGCGGGGGCAGCCCCAGCATTTT. This gives the protein CASSQGRGQPQHF.

This clone has only one observation. J is TRBJ2-1 and V is TRBV10-3, with 8 bases identical to TRBD1. This CDR3 spans 15 amino acids. The ends lost 4 bases at V and 9 bases at J; junction bases unmatched: 11. Germline lookup yields CDR1 ENHRY and CDR2 SYGVKD. This CDR3 is CAISGSSGGEGEQFF. DNA of the CDR3: TGTGCCATCAGTGGCTCGTCAGGGGGCGAGGGTGAGCAGTTCTTC.

The chain carries TRBV25-1 and TRBJ1-2; D remains unclear. This CDR3 has 13 amino acids. Germline CDR1 MGHDK, CDR2 SYGVNS. V was pared by 2 bases and J by 10 bases, with 14 bases between. CDR3 loop: CASSERFEGDYTF. The CDR3 coding sequence is TGTGCCAGCAGTGAACGTTTCGAGGGAGACTACACCTTC.

This clone showed up just a few times. V is TRBV18 and J is TRBJ2-5, with a possible D match to TRBD2 (5 bases). Looked up from germline, CDR1 is KGHSH and CDR2 is LQKENI. CDR3 length: 13 amino acids. Trimming stripped 6 bases from V and 5 bases from J, with 13 bases between. CDR3 sequence (DNA): TGTGCCAGCTCCACCAACGAGGGCGAGACCCAGTACTTC. Protein product: CASSTNEGETQYF.

The rearrangement uses TRBV27 and TRBJ2-6; 10 bases map to TRBD1. With 3 bases clipped from V and 0 bases from J, the junction kept 8 bases outside the gene matches. The CDR3 runs 19 residues. Per the germline V gene, CDR1 is MNHEY and CDR2 is SMNVEV (reference sequence). The CDR3 here is CASSLSIRTGGSGANVLTF. The CDR3 nucleotides are TGTGCCAGCAGTTTGTCGATCCGGACAGGGGGCTCTGGGGCCAACGTCCTGACTTTC.

This clone was detected once. The rearrangement joins TRBV28 to TRBJ2-3, with D possibly being TRBD2 (7 bases). The V gene lost 6 bases and the J gene lost 2 bases, with 18 bases spanning the gap. The CDR3 runs 16 residues. Germline loops: CDR1 MDHEN, CDR2 SYDVKM. The CDR3 DNA follows: TGTGCCAGCAGCCCATTGTCGGGGGGCCACACAGATACGCAGTATTTT. This encodes CASSPLSGGHTDTQYF.

The table lists this clone with a count of one. The V and J genes are TRBV5-8 and TRBJ1-2, with 10 bases that match TRBD1. Germline assignment: CDR1 SGHTS and CDR2 YDEGEE. The CDR3 has 18 residues. Trimming at V came to 1 base and at J to 4 bases, leaving 13 bases not matched to a gene. The CDR3 protein is CASSLFGGTGVPLYGYTF. The CDR3 DNA is TGTGCCAGCAGCTTGTTTGGAGGGACAGGGGTCCCGCTCTATGGCTACACCTTC.

The J gene is TRBJ1-4, the V gene TRBV28; D is unclear. This CDR3 has 12 amino acids. CDR1 and CDR2 (germline): MDHEN, SYDVKM. The V end was cut by 6 bases, the J end by 5 bases, with 7 bases between. The CDR3 region is CASSSLNEKLFF. CDR3 in DNA: TGTGCCAGCAGCTCCCTCAATGAAAAACTGTTTTTT. Complete variable domain (other parts from reference TRBV28 and TRBJ1-4): DVKVTQSSRYLVKRTGEKVFLECVQDMDHENMFWYRQDPGLGLRLIYFSYDVKMKEKGDIPEGYSVSREKKERFSLILESASTNQTSMYLCASSSLNEKLFFGSGTQLSVL.

V usage is TRBV11-2 and J usage is TRBJ2-3; 8 nucleotides match TRBD2. The germline CDR1 and CDR2 sequences are SGHAT and FQNNGV. Trimming at V came to 1 base and at J to 2 bases, leaving 5 bases not matched to a gene. This CDR3 is built from 16 residues. The CDR3 reads CASSLGVAGNTDTQYF. The CDR3 region has the DNA TGTGCCAGCAGCTTAGGTGTAGCGGGGAACACAGATACGCAGTATTTT. The full variable domain, completed using reference TRBV11-2 and TRBJ2-3, is EAGVAQSPRYKIIEKRQSVAFWCNPISGHATLYWYQQILGQGPKLLIQFQNNGVVDDSQLPKDRFSAERLKGVDSTLKIQPAKLEDSAVYLCASSLGVAGNTDTQYFGPGTRLTVL.

The chain combines TRBV9 with TRBJ1-4, with 7 bases aligning to TRBD1. The CDR3 is 17 amino acids. Losses at the gene ends were 4 bases for V and 3 bases for J; bases not matched to a gene: 12. CDR1 is SGDLS and CDR2 is YYNGEE in the germline V gene. CDR3 protein: CASSTQGQTTANEKLFF. As DNA, the CDR3 is TGTGCCAGCAGCACCCAGGGACAGACCACCGCTAATGAAAAACTGTTTTTT.

The V call is TRBV12-3 or TRBV12-4, the J call TRBJ1-1; D gene unclear. The CDR3 covers 12 residues. V lost 4 bases to trimming and J lost 10 bases, with 13 bases between them. The CDR3 region has the DNA TGTGCCAGCAGTTCGACTCCAGCGGGAGCTTTCTTT. It encodes CASSSTPAGAFF.

This chain joins TRBV9 and TRBJ2-7; 9 bases are a match to TRBD1. In germline, CDR1 is SGDLS, CDR2 YYNGEE. V lost 3 bases and J lost 1; bases outside the gene matches: 5. The CDR3 totals 15 residues. The chain's CDR3 is CASSARQGVSYEQYF. In nucleotides, the CDR3 is TGTGCCAGCAGCGCCAGACAGGGGGTGTCCTACGAGCAGTACTTC.

The CDR3 spells CASSPGLAGFDEQYF. As DNA, the CDR3 is TGTGCCAGCTCACCGGGACTAGCGGGGTTTGACGAGCAGTACTTC. This chain connects TRBV18 to TRBJ2-7; 13 bases line up with TRBD2. V shed 3 bases and J 5 bases; nucleotides not matched to a gene: 4. Germline V gives CDR1 KGHSH, CDR2 LQKENI. The CDR3 has 15 amino acids.

V is TRBV5-4 and J is TRBJ2-7, with TRBD1 as a possible D gene (5 bases). CDR3 length: 13 residues. Germline V gives CDR1 SGHNT, CDR2 YYREEE (reference sequence). The V gene lost 2 bases and the J gene lost 3 bases, with 9 bases spanning the gap. CDR3 amino acids: CASSLEGDYEQYF. DNA for the CDR3: TGTGCCAGCAGCTTAGAAGGGGACTACGAGCAGTACTTC.

The rearrangement uses TRBV5-1 and TRBJ1-1; no clear D gene. Germline V CDR1 and CDR2: SGHRS, YFSETQ. V shed 0 bases and J shed 2 bases, with 8 bases lying between them. There are 14 residues in the CDR3. The CDR3 region has the DNA TGCGCCAGCAGCTTGGGCGAGGTTAACACTGAAGCTTTCTTT. Translation: CASSLGEVNTEAFF.

This sequence joins TRBV6-5 and TRBJ1-1; D possibly corresponds to TRBD1 (5 bases). Germline V gives CDR1 MNHEY, CDR2 SVGAGI. The CDR3 contains 15 residues. V gave up 5 bases and J gave up 1 base, with 14 bases separating them. CDR3 DNA sequence: TGTGCCAGCAGTCTCAAGGGACTCCCGAACACTGAAGCTTTCTTT. The encoded protein is CASSLKGLPNTEAFF.

The V call is TRBV11-2, the J call TRBJ1-2; D may be TRBD1 (6 bases). The germline V gene encodes CDR1 SGHAT and CDR2 FQNNGV. The CDR3 is 11 amino acids. The germline V and J ends were trimmed by 8 bases and 5 bases, with 9 bases remaining between them. CDR3 sequence reads: CASGGQYGYTF. CDR3 in DNA: TGTGCCAGCGGTGGACAGTATGGCTACACCTTC.

This clone has a handful of counts. Other DNA variants within this sample encode the same CDR3. This chain links TRBV14 with TRBJ1-1, with D perhaps matching TRBD1 (5 bases). This CDR3 is built from 14 residues. V was shortened by 0 bases and J by 4 bases, with 9 bases between the two germline ends. Germline V lookup: CDR1 SGHDN, CDR2 FVKESK. CDR3 in DNA: TGTGCCAGCAGCCAAGATTTGGGGGGCACTGAAGCTTTCTTT. Protein: CASSQDLGGTEAFF.

The rearrangement links TRBV5-6 to TRBJ2-1; D not certain. Between the trimmed V and J ends, which lost 0 bases and 7 bases, there was a span of 11 bases. The CDR3 loop spans 14 amino acids. In germline, CDR1 is SGHDT, CDR2 YYEEEE. The CDR3 sequence is CASSLGAVRNEQFF. The CDR3 nucleotides read TGTGCCAGCAGCTTGGGAGCCGTCAGGAATGAGCAGTTCTTC. The full variable domain, rest sourced from reference TRBV5-6 and TRBJ2-1, is DAGVTQSPTHLIKTRGQQVTLRCSPKSGHDTVSWYQQALGQGPQFIFQYYEEEERQRGNFPDRFSGHQFPNYSSELNVNALLLGDSALYLCASSLGAVRNEQFFGPGTRLTVL.

The chain recombines TRBV9 with TRBJ1-2; a possible D gene is TRBD1 (6 bases). The V and J ends lost 3 bases and 3 bases respectively, with 9 bases between them. Germline loops: CDR1 SGDLS, CDR2 YYNGEE. This CDR3 has 13 amino acids. The CDR3 nucleotides read TGTGCCAGCAGCGCGGGACATTACTATGGCTACACCTTC. Amino acids: CASSAGHYYGYTF. The full variable domain, completed using reference TRBV9 and TRBJ1-2, is DSGVTQTPKHLITATGQRVTLRCSPRSGDLSVYWYQQSLDQGLQFLIQYYNGEERAKGNILERFSAQQFPDLHSELNLSSLELGDSALYFCASSAGHYYGYTFGSGTRLTVV.

The rearrangement uses TRBV4-1 and TRBJ2-3, with a tentative D call TRBD1 (6 bases). Trimming took off 6 bases at V and 3 bases at J, with 13 bases between the two ends. The germline V gene encodes CDR1 MGHRA and CDR2 YSYEKL. The CDR3 is made up of 14 amino acids. The CDR3 is CASSVGTHTDTQYF. DNA for the CDR3: TGCGCCAGCAGTGTCGGGACACATACAGATACGCAGTATTTT.

The table lists this clone with a few counts. The V gene is TRBV3-1 (or the pseudogene TRBV3-2), the J gene TRBJ2-7; 8 nucleotides line up with TRBD2. The trim removed 1 base at V and 2 bases at J, leaving 7 bases unmatched. Germline lookup yields CDR1 LGHDT and CDR2 YNNKEL (reference sequence). The CDR3 has 16 residues. CDR3 sequence: CASSQGAGGSTYEQYF. The CDR3 nucleotides are TGTGCCAGCAGCCAAGGGGCGGGGGGATCGACCTACGAGCAGTACTTC.

This rearrangement joins TRBV5-1 to TRBJ2-7, with TRBD1 matching over 10 bases. The J segment lost 3 bases and the V segment lost 0 bases, leaving 12 bases of the junction unmatched. The CDR3 has 18 residues. The germline CDR1 and CDR2 sequences are SGHRS and YFSETQ. CDR3 residues: CASSLGPGQGSASYEQYF. The CDR3 region has the DNA TGCGCCAGCAGCTTGGGTCCGGGACAGGGGTCAGCTAGCTACGAGCAGTACTTC.

This chain links TRBV29-1 with TRBJ1-2, with D tentatively TRBD1 (6 bases). The CDR3 totals 10 residues. Trimming took off 6 bases at V and 9 bases at J, with 11 bases between the two ends. The V gene's germline CDR1 is SQVTM and CDR2 ANQGSEA. The CDR3 bases are TGCAGCGTAGATTGGGACAGCTACACCTTC. It encodes CSVDWDSYTF.

J is TRBJ1-2 and V is TRBV29-1, with TRBD1 matching 7 bases. The CDR3 length is 13 residues. From germline, CDR1 is SQVTM and CDR2 ANQGSEA. V was pared by 2 bases and J by 4 bases, with 4 bases of the junction left unmatched. CDR3 nucleotide sequence: TGCAGCGTTGAAAGAGGGGGCGGCTATGGCTACACCTTC. Translating gives CSVERGGGYGYTF. The complete variable domain, with remaining parts taken from reference TRBV29-1 and TRBJ1-2, reads SAVISQKPSRDICQRGTSLTIQCQVDSQVTMMFWYRQQPGQSLTLIATANQGSEATYESGFVIDKFPISRPNLTFSTLTVSNMSPEDSSIYLCSVERGGGYGYTFGSGTRLTVV.

The rearrangement uses TRBV7-2 and TRBJ2-1; D call uncertain. This CDR3 has 16 amino acids. Per germline, CDR1 SGHTA and CDR2 FQGNSA. V was pared by 4 bases and J by 5 bases, with 18 bases between. CDR3 sequence: CASSSHRRGIDNEQFF. The CDR3 coding sequence is TGTGCCAGCAGCTCCCACCGGCGCGGCATCGACAATGAGCAGTTCTTC. The full variable domain, rest sourced from reference TRBV7-2 and TRBJ2-1, is GAGVSQSPSNKVTEKGKDVELRCDPISGHTALYWYRQSLGQGLEFLIYFQGNSAPDKSGLPSDRFSAERTGGSVSTLTIQRTQQEDSAVYLCASSSHRRGIDNEQFFGPGTRLTVL.

The chain combines TRBV20-1 with TRBJ2-2; D may be TRBD1 (5 bases). The V and J ends lost 7 bases and 3 bases respectively, with 6 bases between them. The CDR3 sequence is 11 residues long. CDR1 and CDR2 from the germline V gene are DFQATT and SNEGSKA (reference sequence). The chain's CDR3 is CSVRDTGELFF. CDR3 nucleotides: TGCAGTGTCAGGGACACCGGGGAGCTGTTTTTT.